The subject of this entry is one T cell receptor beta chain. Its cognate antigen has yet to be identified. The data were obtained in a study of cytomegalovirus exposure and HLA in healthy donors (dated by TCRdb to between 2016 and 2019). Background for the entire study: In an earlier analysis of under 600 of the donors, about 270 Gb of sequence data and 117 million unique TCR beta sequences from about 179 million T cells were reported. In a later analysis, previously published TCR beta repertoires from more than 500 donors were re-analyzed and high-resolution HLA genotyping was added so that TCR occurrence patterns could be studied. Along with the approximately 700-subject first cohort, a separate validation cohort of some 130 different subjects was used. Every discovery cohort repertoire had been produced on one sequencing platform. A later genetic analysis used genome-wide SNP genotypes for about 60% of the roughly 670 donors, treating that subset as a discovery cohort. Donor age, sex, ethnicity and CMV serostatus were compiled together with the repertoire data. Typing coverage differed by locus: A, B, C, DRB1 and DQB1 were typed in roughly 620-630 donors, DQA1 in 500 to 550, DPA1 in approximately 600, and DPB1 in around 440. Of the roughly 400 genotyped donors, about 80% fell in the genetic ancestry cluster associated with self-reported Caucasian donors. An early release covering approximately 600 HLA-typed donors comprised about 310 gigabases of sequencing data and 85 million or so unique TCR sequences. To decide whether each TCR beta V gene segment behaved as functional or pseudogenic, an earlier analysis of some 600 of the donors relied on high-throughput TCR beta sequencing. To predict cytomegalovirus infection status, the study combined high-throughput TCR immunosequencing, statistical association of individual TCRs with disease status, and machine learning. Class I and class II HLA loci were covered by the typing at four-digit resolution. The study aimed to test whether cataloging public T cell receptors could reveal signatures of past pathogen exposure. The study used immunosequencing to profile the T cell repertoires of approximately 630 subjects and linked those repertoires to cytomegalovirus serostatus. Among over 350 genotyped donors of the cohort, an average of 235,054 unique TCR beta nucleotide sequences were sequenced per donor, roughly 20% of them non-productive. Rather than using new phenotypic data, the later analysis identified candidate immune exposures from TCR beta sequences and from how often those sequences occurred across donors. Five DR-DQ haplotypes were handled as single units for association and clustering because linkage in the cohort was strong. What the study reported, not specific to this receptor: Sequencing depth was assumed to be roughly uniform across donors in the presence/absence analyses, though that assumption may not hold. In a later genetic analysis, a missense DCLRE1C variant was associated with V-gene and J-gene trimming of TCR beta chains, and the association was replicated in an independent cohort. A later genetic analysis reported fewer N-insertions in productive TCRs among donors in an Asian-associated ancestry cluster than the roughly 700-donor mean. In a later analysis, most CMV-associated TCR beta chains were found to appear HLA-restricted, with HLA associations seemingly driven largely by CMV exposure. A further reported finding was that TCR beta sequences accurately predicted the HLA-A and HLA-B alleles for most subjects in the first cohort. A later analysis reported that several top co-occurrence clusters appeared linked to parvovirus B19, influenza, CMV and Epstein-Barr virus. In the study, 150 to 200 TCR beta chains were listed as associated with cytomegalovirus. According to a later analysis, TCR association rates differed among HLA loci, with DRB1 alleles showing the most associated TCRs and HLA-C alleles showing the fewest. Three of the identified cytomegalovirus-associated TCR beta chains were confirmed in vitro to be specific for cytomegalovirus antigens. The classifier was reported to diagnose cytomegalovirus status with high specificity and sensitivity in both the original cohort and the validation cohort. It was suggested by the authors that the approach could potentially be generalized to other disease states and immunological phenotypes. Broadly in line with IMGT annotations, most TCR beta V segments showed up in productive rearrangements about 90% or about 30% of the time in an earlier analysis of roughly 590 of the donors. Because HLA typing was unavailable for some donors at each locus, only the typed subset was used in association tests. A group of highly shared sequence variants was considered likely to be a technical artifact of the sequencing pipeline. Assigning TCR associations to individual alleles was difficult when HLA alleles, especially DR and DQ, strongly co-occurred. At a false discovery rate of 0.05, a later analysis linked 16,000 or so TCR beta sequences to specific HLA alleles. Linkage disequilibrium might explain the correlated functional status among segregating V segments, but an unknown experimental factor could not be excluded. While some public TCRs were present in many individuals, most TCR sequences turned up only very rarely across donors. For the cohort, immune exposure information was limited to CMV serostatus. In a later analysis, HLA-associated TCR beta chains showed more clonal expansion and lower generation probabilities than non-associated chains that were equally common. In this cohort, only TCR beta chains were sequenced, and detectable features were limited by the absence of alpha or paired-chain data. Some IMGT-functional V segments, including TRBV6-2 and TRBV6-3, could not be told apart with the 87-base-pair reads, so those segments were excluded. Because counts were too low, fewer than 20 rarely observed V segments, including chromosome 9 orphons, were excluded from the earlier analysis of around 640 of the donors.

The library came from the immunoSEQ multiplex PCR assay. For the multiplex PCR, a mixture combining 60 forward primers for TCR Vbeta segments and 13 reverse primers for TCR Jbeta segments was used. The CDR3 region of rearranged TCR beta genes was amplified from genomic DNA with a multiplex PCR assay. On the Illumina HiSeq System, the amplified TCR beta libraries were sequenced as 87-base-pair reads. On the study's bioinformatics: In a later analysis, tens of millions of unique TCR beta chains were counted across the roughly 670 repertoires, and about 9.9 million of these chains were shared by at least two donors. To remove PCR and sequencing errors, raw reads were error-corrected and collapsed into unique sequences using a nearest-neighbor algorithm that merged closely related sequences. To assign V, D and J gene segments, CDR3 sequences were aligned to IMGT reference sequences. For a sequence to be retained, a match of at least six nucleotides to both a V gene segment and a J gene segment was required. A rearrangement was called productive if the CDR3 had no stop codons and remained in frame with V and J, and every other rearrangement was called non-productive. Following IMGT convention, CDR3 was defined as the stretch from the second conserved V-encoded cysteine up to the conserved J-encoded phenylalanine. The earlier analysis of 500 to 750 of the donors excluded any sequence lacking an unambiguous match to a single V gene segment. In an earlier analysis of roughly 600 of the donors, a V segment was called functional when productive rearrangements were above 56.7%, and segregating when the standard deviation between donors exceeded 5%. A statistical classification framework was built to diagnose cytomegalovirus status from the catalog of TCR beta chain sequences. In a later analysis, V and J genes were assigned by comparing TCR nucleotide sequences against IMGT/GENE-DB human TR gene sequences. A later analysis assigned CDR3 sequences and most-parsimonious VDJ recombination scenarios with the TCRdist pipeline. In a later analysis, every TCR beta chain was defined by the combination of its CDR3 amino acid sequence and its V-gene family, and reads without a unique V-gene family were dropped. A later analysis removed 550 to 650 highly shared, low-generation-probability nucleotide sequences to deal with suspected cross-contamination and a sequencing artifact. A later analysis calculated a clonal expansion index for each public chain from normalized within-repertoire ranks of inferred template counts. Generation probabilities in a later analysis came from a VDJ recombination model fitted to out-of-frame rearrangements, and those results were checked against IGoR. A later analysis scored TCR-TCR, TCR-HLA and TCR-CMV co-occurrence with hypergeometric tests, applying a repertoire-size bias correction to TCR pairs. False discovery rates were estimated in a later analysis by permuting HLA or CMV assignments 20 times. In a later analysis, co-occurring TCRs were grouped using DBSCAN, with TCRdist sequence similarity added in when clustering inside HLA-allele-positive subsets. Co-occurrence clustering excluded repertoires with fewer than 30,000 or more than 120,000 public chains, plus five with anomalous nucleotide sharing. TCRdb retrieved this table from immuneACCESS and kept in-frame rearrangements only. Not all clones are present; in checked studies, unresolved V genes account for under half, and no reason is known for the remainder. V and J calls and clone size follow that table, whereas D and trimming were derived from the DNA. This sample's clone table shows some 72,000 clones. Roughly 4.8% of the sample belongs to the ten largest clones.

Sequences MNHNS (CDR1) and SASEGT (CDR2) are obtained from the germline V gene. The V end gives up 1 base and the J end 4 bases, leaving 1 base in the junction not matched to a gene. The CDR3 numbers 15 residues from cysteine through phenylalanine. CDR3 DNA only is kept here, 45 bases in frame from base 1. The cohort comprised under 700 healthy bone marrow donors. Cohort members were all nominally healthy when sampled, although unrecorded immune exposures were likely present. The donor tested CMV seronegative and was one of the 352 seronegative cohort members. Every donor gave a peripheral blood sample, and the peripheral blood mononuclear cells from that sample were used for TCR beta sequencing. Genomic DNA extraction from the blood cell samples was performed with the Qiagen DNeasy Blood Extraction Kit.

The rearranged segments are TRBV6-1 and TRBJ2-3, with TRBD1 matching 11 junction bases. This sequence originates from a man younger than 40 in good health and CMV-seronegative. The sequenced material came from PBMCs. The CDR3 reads CASSEGTGGADTQYF. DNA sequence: TGTGCCAGCAGTGAAGGGACAGGGGGCGCAGATACGCAGTATTTT.